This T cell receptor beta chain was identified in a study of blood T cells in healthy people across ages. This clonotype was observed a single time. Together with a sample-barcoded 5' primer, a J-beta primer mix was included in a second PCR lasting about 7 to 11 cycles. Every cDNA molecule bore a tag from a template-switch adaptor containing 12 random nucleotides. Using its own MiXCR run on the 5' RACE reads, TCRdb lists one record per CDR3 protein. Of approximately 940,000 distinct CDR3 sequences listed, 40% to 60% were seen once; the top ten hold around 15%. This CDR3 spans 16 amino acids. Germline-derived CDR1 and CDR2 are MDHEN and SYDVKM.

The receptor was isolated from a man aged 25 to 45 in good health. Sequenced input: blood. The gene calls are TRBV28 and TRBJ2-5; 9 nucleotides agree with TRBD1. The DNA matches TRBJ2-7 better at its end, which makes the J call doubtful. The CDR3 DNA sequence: TGTGCCAGCAGTTTCCTAACAGGGGGCGCCTTCAACGAGCAGTACTTC. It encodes CASSFLTGGAFNEQYF.